In its sample, the clone carrying this TCR beta chain was seen many times. Its antigen remains unknown. This record comes from a study of spatial heterogeneity in lung cancer. Specified time point: sample taken at primary tumor resection. Whole RNA from tumor, nontumor lung or frozen PBMC was sequenced unsorted. One entry per CDR3 protein results from TCRdb running MiXCR on the 5' RACE reads. The sample has about 22,000 distinct CDR3 sequences, around 5% seen once. Study outcomes and limitations: Circulating ubiquitous expanded tumor TCRs were observed more frequently at resection than at follow-up.

The sequencing used PBMCs, collected at surgery. This receptor was taken from a male donor with early-stage non-small cell lung cancer.

The CDR3 loop is CASSTRVDQPQHF. Written as DNA, the CDR3 is TGTGCCAGTAGTACCAGGGTTGATCAGCCCCAGCATTTT. The V and J genes are TRBV19 and TRBJ1-5; D is perhaps TRBD1 (5 bases). The CDR3 consists of 13 residues. The germline gives CDR1 LNHDA, CDR2 SQIVND (reference sequence). V was trimmed by 4 bases and J by 5 bases, leaving 9 bases between them.